This T cell receptor (beta chain) was recorded in a study of shared clonotypes between healthy human individuals. Study conclusions and caveats: Naive subsets generally had larger estimated richness than memory subsets.

With regard to this clone: Its antigen remains unknown.

V shed 5 bases, J shed 9 bases, and the junction held 12 bases outside the gene matches. The germline V gene encodes CDR1 SGHAT and CDR2 FQNNGV. The CDR3 is 15 residues long. Assay execution took place at the deep level. The input for sorted-subset replicate PCRs was 150 to 200 ng DNA, about 29,000 T cell genomes. The repertoire was sequenced with immunoSEQ multiplex PCR; TCRdb's copy has only in-frame clones and lacks some. The sample has 2.3 million or so clones, 85% to 95% seen once. V gene TRBV11-2 combines with J gene TRBJ2-3, with 9 bases aligning to TRBD2. The sample was naive CD4+ T cells from PBMCs. Subset in this sample: CD45RA+ positively selected. This sequence originates from a man younger than 30 in good health. Some clones in this sample may be carry-over from other donors' samples. CDR3 loop: CASSHTAGGPWTQYF. As DNA, the CDR3 is TGTGCCAGCAGCCACACGGCGGGAGGGCCTTGGACGCAGTATTTT.